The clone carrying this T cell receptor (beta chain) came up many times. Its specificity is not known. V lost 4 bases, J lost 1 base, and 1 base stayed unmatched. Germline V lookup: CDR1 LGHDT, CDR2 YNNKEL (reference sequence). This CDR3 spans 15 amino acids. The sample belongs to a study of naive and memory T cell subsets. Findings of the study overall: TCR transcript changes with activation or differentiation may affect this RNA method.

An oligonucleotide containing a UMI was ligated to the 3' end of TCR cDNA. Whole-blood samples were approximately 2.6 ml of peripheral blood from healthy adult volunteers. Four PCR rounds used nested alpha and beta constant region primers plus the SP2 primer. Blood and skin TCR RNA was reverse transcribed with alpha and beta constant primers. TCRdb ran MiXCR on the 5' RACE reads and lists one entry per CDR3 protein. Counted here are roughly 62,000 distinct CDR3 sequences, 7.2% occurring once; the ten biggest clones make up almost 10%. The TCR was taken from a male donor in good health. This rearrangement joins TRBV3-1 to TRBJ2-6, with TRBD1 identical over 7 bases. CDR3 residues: CASSLGQSGANVLTF. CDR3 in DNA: TGTGCCAGCAGCCTGGGACAGTCTGGGGCCAACGTCCTGACTTTC. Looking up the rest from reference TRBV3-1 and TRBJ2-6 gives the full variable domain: DTAVSQTPKYLVTQMGNDKSIKCEQNLGHDTMYWYKQDSKKFLKIMFSYNNKELIINETVPNRFSPKSPDKAHLNLHINSLELGDSAVYFCASSLGQSGANVLTFGAGSRLTVL.